Each of the 30 T cell receptor beta chains below was sequenced from the same sample in a study of blood T cell repertoires in COVID-19. The data were produced by immunoSEQ multiplex PCR, yet TCRdb's version contains in-frame clones alone and is incomplete. The sample consists of approximately 300,000 clones, around 90% of them appearing once. The sequencing sample was made of peripheral blood. Receptor source: a woman between 50 and 59 years old with COVID-19, enrolled during active disease.

This clone was detected a few times. The chain is built from TRBV7-9 and TRBJ2-5; weak D call: TRBD1 (6 bases). Germline CDR1 SEHNR, CDR2 FQNEAQ (reference sequence). This CDR3 comprises 14 residues. V lost 0 bases and J 4 bases, leaving 9 bases between the germline ends. The CDR3 bases are TGTGCCAGCAGCTTAGCCAGACAGGCAGAGACCCAGTACTTC. Protein product: CASSLARQAETQYF.

The chain recombines TRBV7-8 with TRBJ2-7; the match to TRBD1 covers 9 bases. Germline V lookup: CDR1 SGHVS, CDR2 FQNEAQ. The CDR3 loop spans 16 amino acids. J gave up 7 bases and V 1 base, and 11 bases lay outside the gene matches. This CDR3 reads CASSLVRVGTGREQYF. CDR3 in DNA: TGTGCCAGCAGCTTAGTCCGGGTGGGGACAGGGAGGGAGCAGTACTTC. The entire variable domain, with the rest obtained from reference TRBV7-8 and TRBJ2-7, is as follows: GAGVSQSPRYKVAKRGQDVALRCDPISGHVSLFWYQQALGQGPEFLTYFQNEAQLDKSGLPSDRFFAERPEGSVSTLKIQRTQQEDSAVYLCASSLVRVGTGREQYFGPGTRLTVT.

This chain joins TRBV15 and TRBJ2-3; possibly TRBD1 for D (6 bases). CDR3 length: 15 amino acids. V was cut by 3 bases and J by 1 base, with 11 bases left in between. CDR1 LNHNV and CDR2 YYDKDF come from the germline V gene (reference sequence). CDR3 sequence: CATSSFQGRTDTQYF. DNA for the CDR3: TGTGCCACCAGCAGTTTTCAGGGGCGCACAGATACGCAGTATTTT. Full variable domain (rest looked up from reference TRBV15 and TRBJ2-3): DAMVIQNPRYQVTQFGKPVTLSCSQTLNHNVMYWYQQKSSQAPKLLFHYYDKDFNNEADTPDNFQSRRPNTSFCFLDIRSPGLGDTAMYLCATSSFQGRTDTQYFGPGTRLTVL.

CDR3 in DNA: TGTGCCACCAGCAGAACCATCTCTACGTTGGAGCAGTACTTC. Protein sequence: CATSRTISTLEQYF. The J gene is TRBJ2-7, the V gene TRBV15; D unresolved. With 2 bases removed from V and 7 bases from J, the gap between germline ends came to 15 bases. The CDR3 covers 14 residues. The germline gives CDR1 LNHNV, CDR2 YYDKDF (reference sequence). Together with reference TRBV15 and TRBJ2-7, the CDR3 gives the full variable domain: DAMVIQNPRYQVTQFGKPVTLSCSQTLNHNVMYWYQQKSSQAPKLLFHYYDKDFNNEADTPDNFQSRRPNTSFCFLDIRSPGLGDTAMYLCATSRTISTLEQYFGPGTRLTVT.

The chain has TRBV18 and TRBJ2-7; a possible D gene is TRBD1 (5 bases). This CDR3 spans 15 amino acids. Trimming took 4 bases from V and 0 from J, leaving 13 bases between them. Germline values: CDR1 KGHSH, CDR2 LQKENI. CDR3 sequence reads: CASSQQALNSYEQYF. In DNA, the CDR3 is TGTGCCAGCTCACAACAGGCTTTAAACTCCTACGAGCAGTACTTC.

The rearrangement uses TRBV9 and TRBJ2-2; TRBD2 aligns across 7 bases. Germline trimming cut 0 bases from V and 1 base from J; bases unmatched to any gene: 12. Germline V gene data show CDR1 as SGDLS and CDR2 as YYNGEE. This CDR3 has 19 residues. CDR3 protein: CASSVERGRAHMNTGELFF. The CDR3 coding sequence is TGTGCCAGCAGCGTAGAACGGGGGAGGGCCCACATGAACACCGGGGAGCTGTTTTTT.

The V gene is TRBV7-6, the J gene TRBJ1-3; 10 positions match TRBD1. The CDR3 covers 15 residues. J gave up 2 bases and V 5 bases, and 3 bases lay outside the gene matches. Germline V gene sequence: CDR1 SGHVS, CDR2 FNYEAQ. In DNA form, the CDR3 reads TGTGCCAGCAGCGCCGACAGGGGGCCTGGAAACACCATATATTTT. Its translation: CASSADRGPGNTIYF. Full variable domain (rest looked up from reference TRBV7-6 and TRBJ1-3): GAGVSQSPRYKVTKRGQDVALRCDPISGHVSLYWYRQALGQGPEFLTYFNYEAQQDKSGLPNDRFSAERPEGSISTLTIQRTEQRDSAMYRCASSADRGPGNTIYFGEGSWLTVV.

V and J are TRBV2 and TRBJ2-1, with 9 bases fitting TRBD2. From germline, CDR1 is SNHLY and CDR2 FYNNEI. V lost 7 bases and J lost 3; bases outside the gene matches: 4. The CDR3 length is 14 residues. The CDR3 region is CASKETSGYNEQFF. The CDR3 coding sequence is TGTGCCAGCAAGGAGACTAGCGGCTACAATGAGCAGTTCTTC.

J is TRBJ1-5 and V is TRBV15; possible D gene TRBD1, 5 bases. The CDR3 spans 15 residues. Trimming removed 4 bases at V and 1 base at J, with 11 bases between. CDR1 and CDR2 from the germline V gene are LNHNV and YYDKDF (reference sequence). CDR3 region: CATSNAGTSNQPQHF. In nucleotides, the CDR3 is TGTGCCACCAGCAATGCGGGGACGAGCAATCAGCCCCAGCATTTT. The complete variable domain, with remaining parts taken from reference TRBV15 and TRBJ1-5, reads DAMVIQNPRYQVTQFGKPVTLSCSQTLNHNVMYWYQQKSSQAPKLLFHYYDKDFNNEADTPDNFQSRRPNTSFCFLDIRSPGLGDTAMYLCATSNAGTSNQPQHFGDGTRLSIL.

The chain carries TRBV19 and TRBJ2-1; 11 bases fit TRBD2. CDR3 length equals 15 residues. The V gene's germline CDR1 is LNHDA and CDR2 SQIVND (reference sequence). Trimming cost V 6 bases and J 6 bases; bases outside gene matches: 7. CDR3 sequence (DNA): TGTGCCAGTAGCTTAGCGGGAGGGTTAGGCAATGAGCAGTTCTTC. Protein sequence: CASSLAGGLGNEQFF. Full variable domain (remainder filled in from reference TRBV19 and TRBJ2-1): DGGITQSPKYLFRKEGQNVTLSCEQNLNHDAMYWYRQDPGQGLRLIYYSQIVNDFQKGDIAEGYSVSREKKESFPLTVTSAQKNPTAFYLCASSLAGGLGNEQFFGPGTRLTVL.

This chain joins TRBV2 and TRBJ1-5; 7 bases agree with TRBD1. The CDR3 has 15 residues. Trimming at V came to 6 bases and at J to 3 bases, leaving 8 bases not matched to a gene. CDR1 and CDR2 (germline): SNHLY, FYNNEI. The CDR3 nucleotides read TGTGCCAGCAGCCGACAGGGCATTGCCAATCAGCCCCAGCATTTT. As protein: CASSRQGIANQPQHF.

The rearrangement links TRBV5-4 to TRBJ2-2, with 9 bases aligning to TRBD1. The CDR3 runs 14 residues. CDR1 and CDR2 from the germline V gene are SGHNT and YYREEE (reference sequence). The J segment lost 9 bases and the V segment lost 0 bases, leaving 3 bases of the junction unmatched. The CDR3 DNA follows: TGTGCCAGCAGCTTGGGGGACAGGGCCCGGGAGCTGTTTTTT. As protein: CASSLGDRARELFF.

J is TRBJ2-1 and V is TRBV11-3; unclear D gene. This CDR3 region has 14 residues. V was pared by 6 bases and J by 0 bases, with 9 bases between. Per germline, CDR1 SGHNT and CDR2 YENEEA. CDR3: CASSYSSSYNEQFF. In nucleotides, the CDR3 is TGTGCCAGCAGTTACTCGAGCTCCTACAATGAGCAGTTCTTC. Variable domain in full (rest from reference TRBV11-3 and TRBJ2-1): EAGVVQSPRYKIIEKKQPVAFWCNPISGHNTLYWYLQNLGQGPELLIRYENEEAVDDSQLPKDRFSAERLKGVDSTLKIQPAELGDSAVYLCASSYSSSYNEQFFGPGTRLTVL.

The V gene is TRBV6-2 or TRBV6-3, the J gene TRBJ2-3; D may be TRBD2 (6 bases). Germline assignment: CDR1 MNHEY and CDR2 SVGEGT. V dropped 4 bases and J dropped 14 bases, with 13 bases sitting between them. CDR3 length: 11 amino acids. CDR3: CASSFLAMMYF. The CDR3 bases are TGTGCCAGCAGTTTCCTAGCGATGATGTATTTT.

The chain employs TRBV4-1 and TRBJ2-1, with 14 bases lining up with TRBD2. This CDR3 is 15 amino acids long. V was clipped by 4 bases and J by 6 bases; unmatched bases: 2. Germline CDR1 and CDR2: MGHRA and YSYEKL. The CDR3 sequence: CASSLTSGRANEQFF. The DNA of the CDR3 is TGCGCCAGCAGCCTGACTAGCGGGAGGGCCAATGAGCAGTTCTTC.

V gene TRBV6-5 combines with J gene TRBJ2-2; 10 nucleotides align to TRBD1. Per germline, CDR1 MNHEY and CDR2 SVGAGI. V lost 1 base, J lost 7 bases, and 3 bases stayed unmatched. The CDR3 covers 15 residues. The CDR3 region is CASSYWGQGNGELFF. The DNA of the CDR3 is TGTGCCAGCAGTTACTGGGGACAGGGGAACGGGGAGCTGTTTTTT.

The rearrangement links TRBV10-2 to TRBJ2-7; tentatively, D is TRBD1 (6 bases). V shed 0 bases and J shed 6 bases, with 9 bases lying between them. Germline CDR1 WSHSY, CDR2 SAAADI. The CDR3 covers 13 residues. Here the CDR3 DNA reads TGCGCCAGCAGTGAGTCAGCAGGGGCCGAGCAGTACTTC. Amino acid sequence: CASSESAGAEQYF.

The V call is TRBV11-2, the J call TRBJ2-1; a weak D match, TRBD2 (6 bases). Germline CDR1 reads SGHAT; CDR2 reads FQNNGV. CDR3 length: 13 amino acids. V lost 1 base, J lost 9 bases, and 10 bases lay in between. CDR3 sequence reads: CASSLVRGIEQFF. CDR3 nucleotide sequence: TGTGCCAGCAGCTTAGTGCGGGGAATTGAGCAGTTCTTC.

J is TRBJ1-2 and V is TRBV19; 10 bases fit TRBD1. The germline V gene has CDR1 LNHDA and CDR2 SQIVND (reference sequence). V trimming: 10 bases; J trimming: 0 bases; junction bases outside the gene matches: 8. CDR3 length: 15 amino acids. CDR3 coding DNA: TGTGCCACCCAGAGGACAGGGGGTTCTAACTATGGCTACACCTTC. It codes for CATQRTGGSNYGYTF.

The chain joins TRBV7-3 to TRBJ2-2; 10 positions agree with TRBD2. The CDR3 is 15 amino acids. The germline V gene has CDR1 SGHTA and CDR2 FQGTGA. V lost 4 bases, J lost 6 bases, and 5 bases stayed unmatched. The CDR3 region has the DNA TGTGCCAGCAGCTCCCCGGGACTAGCGTCCGGGGAGCTGTTTTTT. Residues: CASSSPGLASGELFF.

This clone was counted only a few times. The V and J genes are TRBV14 and TRBJ1-2; TRBD1 matches at 9 bases. The CDR3 spans 14 residues. The trim removed 6 bases at V and 7 bases at J, leaving 9 bases unmatched. The V gene's germline CDR1 is SGHDN and CDR2 FVKESK. The CDR3 is CASRVTGGSSGYTF. The CDR3 nucleotides read TGTGCCAGCAGGGTGACAGGGGGTTCCTCTGGCTACACCTTC.

DNA for the CDR3: TGTGCCTGGAGTAGGAAGAACAGGGGATCGGACACTGAAGCTTTCTTT. Residues: CAWSRKNRGSDTEAFF. The V call is TRBV30, the J call TRBJ1-1; 7 nucleotides align to TRBD1. The CDR3 is 16 residues long. V dropped 2 bases and J dropped 3; count of bases not matched to a gene: 12. CDR1 is GTSNPN, CDR2 SVGIG, per germline (reference sequence).

This chain joins TRBV3-1 (or the pseudogene TRBV3-2) and TRBJ1-6; 10 positions match TRBD1. CDR1 is LGHDT and CDR2 is YNNKEL in the germline V gene (reference sequence). This CDR3 region has 15 residues. The J segment lost 6 bases and the V segment lost 4 bases, leaving 3 bases of the junction unmatched. CDR3 DNA sequence: TGTGCCAGCAGCCCACGGGACAGGGGTAATTCACCCCTCCACTTT. Translated: CASSPRDRGNSPLHF.

This chain uses TRBV19 with TRBJ2-5; TRBD2 aligns across 14 bases. Trimming removed 3 bases from V and 7 bases from J; junction bases left unmatched: 10. The CDR3 spans 17 residues. Germline-derived CDR1 and CDR2 are LNHDA and SQIVND (reference sequence). The CDR3, as DNA: TGTGCCAGTAGTATTTCGGGACTAGCGGGAGATCGGGGGACCCAGTACTTC. It encodes CASSISGLAGDRGTQYF.

The V and J genes are TRBV7-9 and TRBJ2-5, with TRBD2 matching 8 bases. Trimming removed 0 bases from V and 1 base from J; junction bases left unmatched: 4. CDR1 and CDR2 (germline): SEHNR, FQNEAQ (reference sequence). The CDR3 length is 16 residues. Here the CDR3 reads CASSLALTSGQETQYF. CDR3 nucleotides: TGTGCCAGCAGCTTAGCGCTTACTAGCGGCCAAGAGACCCAGTACTTC.

V is TRBV20-1 and J is TRBJ1-2, with D unclear. CDR3 length: 11 amino acids. Germline V gene data show CDR1 as DFQATT and CDR2 as SNEGSKA (reference sequence). V was pared by 1 base and J by 6 bases, with 6 bases between. DNA of the CDR3: TGCAGTGCTAGAGTAAGAGATGGCTACACCTTC. It specifies CSARVRDGYTF.

The chain combines TRBV5-1 with TRBJ1-3; 7 nucleotides agree with TRBD1. The CDR3 consists of 16 residues. The ends lost 5 bases at V and 0 bases at J; junction bases unmatched: 8. Germline V lookup: CDR1 SGHRS, CDR2 YFSETQ. The CDR3 loop is CASSIGTVISGNTIYF. The CDR3 DNA is TGCGCCAGCAGTATTGGGACAGTCATCTCTGGAAACACCATATATTTT.

The DNA for the CDR3 is TGTGCCAGCAGCTCCAGGGGGGCGGATAATCAGCCCCAGCATTTT. Its translation is CASSSRGADNQPQHF. V is TRBV5-8 and J is TRBJ1-5, with 7 nucleotides matching TRBD1. Germline assignment: CDR1 SGHTS and CDR2 YDEGEE. J gave up 4 bases and V 3 bases, and 7 bases lay outside the gene matches. The CDR3 length is 15 residues.

This rearrangement joins TRBV6-2 or TRBV6-3 to TRBJ1-5; TRBD1 agrees at 8 bases. The CDR3 runs 20 residues. J was trimmed by 2 bases and V by 0 bases; bases with no gene match: 15. Germline V gene sequence: CDR1 MNHEY, CDR2 SVGEGT. The CDR3 region has the DNA TGTGCCAGCAGTTACTCGCTATTGGGACAGGACCTATTCGGCAATCAGCCCCAGCATTTT. Encoded protein: CASSYSLLGQDLFGNQPQHF.

V and J are TRBV19 and TRBJ1-1; 8 positions agree with TRBD1. V was pared by 4 bases and J by 1 base, with 5 bases of the junction left unmatched. The CDR3 is 15 amino acids. Germline values: CDR1 LNHDA, CDR2 SQIVND (reference sequence). The CDR3 reads CASSSQGTGNTEAFF. As DNA, the CDR3 is TGTGCCAGTAGTAGTCAAGGGACAGGGAACACTGAAGCTTTCTTT.